This T cell receptor (beta chain) is from a study of Tregs in tolerant kidney transplant recipients. Across the study: Recipients received nonmyeloablative bone marrow transplants from related graft donors, with transient mixed chimerism.

CDR1 and CDR2 from the germline V gene are LNHDA and SQIVND (reference sequence). Between the trimmed V and J ends, which lost 4 bases and 4 bases, there was a span of 7 bases. The CDR3 length is 12 residues. Worth noting for this clone: Its matching antigen is unknown.

Study-wide findings and caveats: For some patients, primers changed over time, blocking nucleotide-level comparison. In tolerant patients, donor-specific Tregs outgrew total Tregs, suggesting antigen-driven expansion.

Data came from immunoSEQ multiplex PCR; TCRdb stores just in-frame clones and leaves some out. This table has 100,000 to 120,000 clones, 90% appearing once. The sequence came from a human donor who received a combined kidney and bone marrow transplant. The input for sequencing was CD4+ T cells from blood, taken before the transplant. The gene calls are TRBV19 and TRBJ1-1, with D perhaps matching TRBD1 (5 bases). The CDR3 is CASSRGGTEAFF. The CDR3, as DNA: TGTGCCAGTAGTAGGGGCGGCACTGAAGCTTTCTTT.